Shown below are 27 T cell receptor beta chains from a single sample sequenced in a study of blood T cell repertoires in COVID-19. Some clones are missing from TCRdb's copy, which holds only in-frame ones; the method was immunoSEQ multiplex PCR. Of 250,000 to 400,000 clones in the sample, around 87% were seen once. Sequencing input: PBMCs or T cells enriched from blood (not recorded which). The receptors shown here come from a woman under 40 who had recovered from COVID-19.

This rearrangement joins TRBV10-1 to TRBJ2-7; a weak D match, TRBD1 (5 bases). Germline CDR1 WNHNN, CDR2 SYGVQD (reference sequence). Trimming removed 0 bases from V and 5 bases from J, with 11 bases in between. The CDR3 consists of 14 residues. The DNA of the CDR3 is TGCGCCAGCAGTGAGTCGGTGGGGCAGGACGAGCAGTACTTC. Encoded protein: CASSESVGQDEQYF.

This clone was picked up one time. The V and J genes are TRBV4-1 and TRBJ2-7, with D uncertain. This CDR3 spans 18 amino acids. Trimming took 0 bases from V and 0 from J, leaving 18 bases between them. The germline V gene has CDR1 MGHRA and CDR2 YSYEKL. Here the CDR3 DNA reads TGCGCCAGCAGCCAAGATGTGGAAAGCGCAGAACTCTCCTACGAGCAGTACTTC. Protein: CASSQDVESAELSYEQYF.

The CDR3: CASSHPVGQGLSTEAFF. DNA of the CDR3: TGTGCCAGCAGCCATCCGGTGGGACAGGGCTTATCCACTGAAGCTTTCTTT. The chain combines TRBV5-4 with TRBJ1-1, with 9 bases lining up with TRBD1. Germline CDR1 reads SGHNT; CDR2 reads YYREEE (reference sequence). CDR3 length: 17 residues. With 4 bases clipped from V and 4 bases from J, the junction kept 14 bases outside the gene matches.

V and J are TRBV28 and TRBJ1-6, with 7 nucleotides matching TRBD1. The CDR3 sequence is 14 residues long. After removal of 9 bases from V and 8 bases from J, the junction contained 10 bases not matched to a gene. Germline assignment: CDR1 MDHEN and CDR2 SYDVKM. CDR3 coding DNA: TGTGCCAGTCGGCGACAGGGAGCCCATTCACCCCTCCACTTT. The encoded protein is CASRRQGAHSPLHF. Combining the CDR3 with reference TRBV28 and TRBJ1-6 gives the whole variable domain DVKVTQSSRYLVKRTGEKVFLECVQDMDHENMFWYRQDPGLGLRLIYFSYDVKMKEKGDIPEGYSVSREKKERFSLILESASTNQTSMYLCASRRQGAHSPLHFGNGTRLTVT.

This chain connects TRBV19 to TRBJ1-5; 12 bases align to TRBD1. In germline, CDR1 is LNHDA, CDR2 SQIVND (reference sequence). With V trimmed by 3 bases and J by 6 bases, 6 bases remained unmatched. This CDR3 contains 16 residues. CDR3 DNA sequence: TGTGCCAGTAGTATCCGGGGGGACAGGGGGCGTCAGCCCCAGCATTTT. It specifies CASSIRGDRGRQPQHF.

The CDR3 nucleotides are TGTGCCAGCCGGGAGGGGCCCTACAATGAGCAGTTCTTC. This encodes CASREGPYNEQFF. V usage is TRBV28 and J usage is TRBJ2-1; 8 nucleotides agree with TRBD2. The trim removed 8 bases at V and 2 bases at J, leaving 2 bases unmatched. Looked up from germline, CDR1 is MDHEN and CDR2 is SYDVKM. This CDR3 spans 13 amino acids.

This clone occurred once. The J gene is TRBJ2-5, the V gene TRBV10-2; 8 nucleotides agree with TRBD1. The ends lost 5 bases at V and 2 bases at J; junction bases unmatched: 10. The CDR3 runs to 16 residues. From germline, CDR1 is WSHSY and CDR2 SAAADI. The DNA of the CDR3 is TGCGCCAGCAGTCCACTACAGGGGGATTTACAAGAGACCCAGTACTTC. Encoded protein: CASSPLQGDLQETQYF.

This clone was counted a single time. CDR3 DNA: TGTGCCAGTAGTAGGTTTTCGGGACTACGCACAGATACGCAGTATTTT. Translation gives CASSRFSGLRTDTQYF. This chain joins TRBV19 and TRBJ2-3, with 7 bases lining up with TRBD2. This CDR3 contains 16 residues. The J segment lost 1 base and the V segment lost 4 bases, leaving 8 bases of the junction unmatched. Germline-derived CDR1 and CDR2 are LNHDA and SQIVND (reference sequence).

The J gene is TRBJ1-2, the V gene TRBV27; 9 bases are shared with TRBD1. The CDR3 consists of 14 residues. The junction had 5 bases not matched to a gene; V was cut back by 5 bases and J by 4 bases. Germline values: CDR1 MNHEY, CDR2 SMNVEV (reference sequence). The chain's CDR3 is CASSTGGAGYGYTF. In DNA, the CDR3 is TGTGCCAGCAGTACAGGGGGCGCGGGCTATGGCTACACCTTC.

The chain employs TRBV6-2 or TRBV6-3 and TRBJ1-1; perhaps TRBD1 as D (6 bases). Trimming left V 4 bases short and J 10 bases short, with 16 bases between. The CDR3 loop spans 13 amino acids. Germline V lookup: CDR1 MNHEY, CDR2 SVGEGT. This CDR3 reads CASSSTDRSRAFF. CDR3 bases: TGTGCCAGCAGTTCCACAGACAGGTCACGAGCTTTCTTT.

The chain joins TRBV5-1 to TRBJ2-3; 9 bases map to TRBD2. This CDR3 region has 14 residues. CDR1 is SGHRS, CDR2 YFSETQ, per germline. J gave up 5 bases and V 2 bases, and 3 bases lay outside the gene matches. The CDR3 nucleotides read TGCGCCAGCAGCTTAATAGCGGGGGAAGATACGCAGTATTTT. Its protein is CASSLIAGEDTQYF.

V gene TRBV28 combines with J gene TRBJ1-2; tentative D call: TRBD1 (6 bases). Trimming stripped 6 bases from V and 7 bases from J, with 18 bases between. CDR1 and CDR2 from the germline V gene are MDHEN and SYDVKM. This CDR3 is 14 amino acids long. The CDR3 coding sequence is TGTGCCAGCAGCACCTCCTCTGGGGGCTCTGGCTACACCTTC. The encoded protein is CASSTSSGGSGYTF.

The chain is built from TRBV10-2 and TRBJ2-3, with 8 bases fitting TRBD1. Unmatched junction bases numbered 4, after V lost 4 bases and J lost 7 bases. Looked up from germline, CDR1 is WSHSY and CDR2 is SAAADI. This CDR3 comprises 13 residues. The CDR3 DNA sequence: TGCGCCAGCAGTGGGAACAGGGGGAATACGCAGTATTTT. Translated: CASSGNRGNTQYF.

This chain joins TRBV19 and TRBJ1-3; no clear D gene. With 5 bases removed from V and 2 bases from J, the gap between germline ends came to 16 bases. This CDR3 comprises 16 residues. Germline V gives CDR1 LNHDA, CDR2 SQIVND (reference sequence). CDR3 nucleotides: TGTGCCAGTAGTCTCTCGCCGAGTAGTACTGGAAACACCATATATTTT. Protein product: CASSLSPSSTGNTIYF. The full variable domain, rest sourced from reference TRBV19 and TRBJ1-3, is DGGITQSPKYLFRKEGQNVTLSCEQNLNHDAMYWYRQDPGQGLRLIYYSQIVNDFQKGDIAEGYSVSREKKESFPLTVTSAQKNPTAFYLCASSLSPSSTGNTIYFGEGSWLTVV.

The CDR3 here is CASSHEQGRVQPQHF. The CDR3 nucleotides are TGCGCCAGCAGCCACGAACAGGGACGGGTTCAGCCCCAGCATTTT. The rearrangement links TRBV4-1 to TRBJ1-5; D is possibly TRBD1 (6 bases). V shed 3 bases and J shed 6 bases, with 15 bases lying between them. Germline V gene sequence: CDR1 MGHRA, CDR2 YSYEKL. The CDR3 sequence is 15 residues long.

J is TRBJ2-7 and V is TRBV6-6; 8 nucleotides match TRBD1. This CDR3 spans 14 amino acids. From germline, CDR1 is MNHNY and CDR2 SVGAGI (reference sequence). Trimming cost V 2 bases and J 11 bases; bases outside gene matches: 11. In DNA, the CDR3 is TGTGCCAGCAGTTACGAAACGGACAGGGAGCCCAAGTACTTC. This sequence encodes CASSYETDREPKYF.

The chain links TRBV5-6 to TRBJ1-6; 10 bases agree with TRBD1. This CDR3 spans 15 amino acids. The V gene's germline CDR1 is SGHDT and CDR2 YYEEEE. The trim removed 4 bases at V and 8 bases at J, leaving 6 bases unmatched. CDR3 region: CASSTGTGAYSPLHF. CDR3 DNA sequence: TGTGCCAGCAGCACGGGGACAGGGGCGTATTCACCCCTCCACTTT.

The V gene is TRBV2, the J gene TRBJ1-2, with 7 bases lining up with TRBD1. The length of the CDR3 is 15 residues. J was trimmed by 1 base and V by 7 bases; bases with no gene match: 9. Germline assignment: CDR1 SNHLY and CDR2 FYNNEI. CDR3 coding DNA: TGTGCCAGCACCGAGGGGGCAGGGCGTAACTATGGCTACACCTTC. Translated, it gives CASTEGAGRNYGYTF.

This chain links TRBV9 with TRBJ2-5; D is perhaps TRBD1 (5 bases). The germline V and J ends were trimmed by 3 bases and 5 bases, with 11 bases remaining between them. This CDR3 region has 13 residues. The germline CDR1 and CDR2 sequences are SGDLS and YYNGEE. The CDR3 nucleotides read TGTGCCAGCAGCGGCAGGGTAGGGGAGACCCAGTACTTC. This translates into CASSGRVGETQYF.

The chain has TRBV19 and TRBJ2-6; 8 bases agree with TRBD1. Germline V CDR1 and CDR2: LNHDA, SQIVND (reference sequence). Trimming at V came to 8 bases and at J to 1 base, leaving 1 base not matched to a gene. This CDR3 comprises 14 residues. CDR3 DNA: TGTGCCAGTCGACAGGGGTCTGGGGCCAACGTCCTGACTTTC. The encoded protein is CASRQGSGANVLTF. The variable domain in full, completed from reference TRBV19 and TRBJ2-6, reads DGGITQSPKYLFRKEGQNVTLSCEQNLNHDAMYWYRQDPGQGLRLIYYSQIVNDFQKGDIAEGYSVSREKKESFPLTVTSAQKNPTAFYLCASRQGSGANVLTFGAGSRLTVL.

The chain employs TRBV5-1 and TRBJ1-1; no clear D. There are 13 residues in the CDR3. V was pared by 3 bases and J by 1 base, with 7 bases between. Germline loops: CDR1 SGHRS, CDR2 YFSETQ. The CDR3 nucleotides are TGCGCCAGCAGCTCCCCATGGAACACTGAAGCTTTCTTT. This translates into CASSSPWNTEAFF.

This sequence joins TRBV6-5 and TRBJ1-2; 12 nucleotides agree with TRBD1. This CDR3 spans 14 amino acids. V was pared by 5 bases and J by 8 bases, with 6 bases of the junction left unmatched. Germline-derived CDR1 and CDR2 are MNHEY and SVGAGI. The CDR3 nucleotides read TGTGCCAGCAGTACCGGGACAGGGGGCTTCGGCTACACCTTC. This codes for CASSTGTGGFGYTF.

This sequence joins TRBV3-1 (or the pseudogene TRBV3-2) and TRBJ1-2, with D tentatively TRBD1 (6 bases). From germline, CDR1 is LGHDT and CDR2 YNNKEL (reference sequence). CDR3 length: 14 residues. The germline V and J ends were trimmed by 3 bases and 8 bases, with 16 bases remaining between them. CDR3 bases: TGTGCCAGCAGCCAGGGGGCCGTCCTCTGGGGCTACACCTTC. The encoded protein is CASSQGAVLWGYTF.

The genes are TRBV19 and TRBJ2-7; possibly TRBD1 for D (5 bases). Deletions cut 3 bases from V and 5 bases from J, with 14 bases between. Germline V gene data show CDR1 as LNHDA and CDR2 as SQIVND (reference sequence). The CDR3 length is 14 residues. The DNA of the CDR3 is TGTGCCAGTAGTATCAAGGGGATTGGTCACGAGCAGTACTTC. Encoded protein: CASSIKGIGHEQYF.

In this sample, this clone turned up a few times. CDR3: CATTGQPSSYEQYF. CDR3 sequence (DNA): TGTGCCACCACAGGACAGCCGAGCTCCTACGAGCAGTACTTC. The J gene is TRBJ2-7, the V gene TRBV6-5, with TRBD1 as a possible D gene (6 bases). Germline V CDR1 and CDR2: MNHEY, SVGAGI. Trimming shortened V by 10 bases and J by 0 bases, and 16 bases separated the two germline ends. There are 14 residues in the CDR3.

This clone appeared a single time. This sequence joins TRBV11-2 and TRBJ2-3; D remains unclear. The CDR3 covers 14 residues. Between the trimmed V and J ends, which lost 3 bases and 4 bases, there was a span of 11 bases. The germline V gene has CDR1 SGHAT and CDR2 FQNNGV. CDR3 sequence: CASSFPGTSDTQYF. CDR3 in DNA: TGTGCCAGCAGCTTCCCAGGCACCTCAGATACGCAGTATTTT.

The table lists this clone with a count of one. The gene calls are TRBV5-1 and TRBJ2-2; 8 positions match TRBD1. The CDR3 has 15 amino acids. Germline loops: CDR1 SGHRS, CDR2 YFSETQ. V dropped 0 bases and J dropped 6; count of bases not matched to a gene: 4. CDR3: CASSLGTGPPGELFF. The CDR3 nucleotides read TGCGCCAGCAGCTTGGGGACAGGGCCCCCCGGGGAGCTGTTTTTT. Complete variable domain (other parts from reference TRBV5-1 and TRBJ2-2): KAGVTQTPRYLIKTRGQQVTLSCSPISGHRSVSWYQQTPGQGLQFLFEYFSETQRNKGNFPGRFSGRQFSNSRSEMNVSTLELGDSALYLCASSLGTGPPGELFFGEGSRLTVL.